The 17 T cell receptor beta chains below all came from one sample that was sequenced in a study of T cells after yellow fever vaccination. TCRdb re-derived calls from the 5' RACE reads in MiXCR, one entry per CDR3 protein. The data hold about 400,000 distinct CDR3 sequences, with roughly 6.1% observed a single time. Specimen: PBMCs, collected 5 days after the yellow fever booster vaccination. These receptors all stem from a man under 40 who received the YFV17D yellow fever vaccine.

At least ten counts were recorded for this clonotype. The chain has TRBV6-1 and TRBJ1-2, with D tentatively TRBD1 (6 bases). This CDR3 has 13 amino acids. V lost 6 bases to trimming and J lost 8 bases, with 16 bases between them. Germline loops: CDR1 MNHNS, CDR2 SASEGT. CDR3 coding DNA: TGTGCCAGCAGCGGACAGTCCTATGGAGGCTACACCTTC. Translating gives CASSGQSYGGYTF.

The chain combines TRBV12-3 or TRBV12-4 with TRBJ2-6, with TRBD1 identical over 11 bases. The V and J ends lost 6 bases and 4 bases, in that order; junction bases with no gene match: 5. The CDR3 contains 16 residues. The CDR3 sequence is CASSWTGGAGANVLTF. Here the CDR3 DNA reads TGTGCCAGCAGCTGGACAGGGGGCGCCGGGGCCAACGTCCTGACTTTC.

V and J are TRBV7-2 and TRBJ1-2, with a weak D call TRBD1 (6 bases). The V gene lost 8 bases and the J gene lost 6 bases, with 13 bases spanning the gap. Looked up from germline, CDR1 is SGHTA and CDR2 is FQGNSA. The CDR3 has 12 amino acids. The CDR3 nucleotides are TGTGCCAGCTGGCAGGGGATCCATGGCTACACCTTC. This encodes CASWQGIHGYTF.

This clonotype was observed a handful of times. The chain combines TRBV9 with TRBJ1-6; TRBD1 is a possible D gene (5 bases). The CDR3 is 12 residues long. V lost 6 bases, J lost 10 bases, and 11 bases lay in between. In germline, CDR1 is SGDLS, CDR2 YYNGEE. In DNA, the CDR3 is TGTGCCAGCAACGGAGGGGAGTCACCCCTCCACTTT. As protein: CASNGGESPLHF.

This clonotype was detected ten times or more. V gene TRBV7-9 combines with J gene TRBJ2-1, with 7 nucleotides matching TRBD2. The trim removed 1 base at V and 9 bases at J, leaving 6 bases unmatched. The CDR3 is 14 amino acids. Germline-derived CDR1 and CDR2 are SEHNR and FQNEAQ (reference sequence). In nucleotides, the CDR3 is TGTGCCAGCAGCTTAGAGGGAGGGCCGGGTGAGCAGTTCTTC. Translation gives CASSLEGGPGEQFF.

This clonotype was picked up many times. The chain combines TRBV20-1 with TRBJ2-5, with D possibly TRBD2 on 7 matching bases. The CDR3 runs to 17 residues. V was trimmed by 2 bases and J by 7 bases, leaving 26 bases between them. The germline V gene has CDR1 DFQATT and CDR2 SNEGSKA (reference sequence). CDR3 sequence reads: CSARRGGRGIPGGTQYF. The CDR3 nucleotides read TGCAGTGCTAGAAGGGGGGGTAGAGGGATCCCTGGGGGGACCCAGTACTTC.

This clonotype came up a few times. The chain has TRBV5-5 and TRBJ2-3; 7 bases agree with TRBD1. Germline lookup yields CDR1 SGHKS and CDR2 YYEKEE (reference sequence). CDR3 length: 14 residues. The V gene end was trimmed by 5 bases and the J gene end by 4 bases; junction bases not matched to a gene: 7. The CDR3 sequence is CASSRQGVSDTQYF. CDR3 bases: TGTGCCAGCAGTAGACAGGGAGTTTCAGATACGCAGTATTTT.

The rearrangement uses TRBV20-1 and TRBJ2-7; D could derive from TRBD1 or TRBD2 (5 bases each). With 6 bases removed from V and 5 bases from J, the gap between germline ends came to 14 bases. CDR3 length: 12 residues. Germline V gene data show CDR1 as DFQATT and CDR2 as SNEGSKA (reference sequence). CDR3 coding DNA: TGCAGTGCCTCCCGTCGGGGCGACGAGCAGTACTTC. This translates into CSASRRGDEQYF.

The V gene is TRBV10-1, the J gene TRBJ2-7; D not resolved. This CDR3 spans 12 amino acids. The germline V gene encodes CDR1 WNHNN and CDR2 SYGVQD (reference sequence). V was pared by 3 bases and J by 2 bases, with 5 bases between. The CDR3: CASSETAYEQYF. CDR3 DNA sequence: TGCGCCAGCAGTGAAACAGCCTACGAGCAGTACTTC.

This clonotype was observed a handful of times. V usage is TRBV7-2 and J usage is TRBJ2-7; 13 bases are shared with TRBD2. This CDR3 has 16 amino acids. Germline values: CDR1 SGHTA, CDR2 FQGNSA. The ends lost 5 bases at V and 3 bases at J; junction bases unmatched: 7. As DNA, the CDR3 is TGTGCCAGCAGCCAGGGACTAGCGGGACGGTACTACGAGCAGTACTTC. The encoded protein is CASSQGLAGRYYEQYF.

Regarding this clonotype: Being one base from a much bigger clone, this may be a read error. The rearrangement uses TRBV7-3 and TRBJ2-2, with no clear D. The CDR3 is made up of 13 amino acids. CDR1 is SGHTA and CDR2 is FQGTGA in the germline V gene. V lost 2 bases, J lost 5 bases, and 6 bases lay in between. The CDR3 nucleotides are TGTGCCAGCAGCTTAGAGGATACCGGGGAGCTGTTTTTT. Amino acids: CASSLEDTGELFF.

Ten or more counts support this clonotype. The chain carries TRBV14 and TRBJ2-1; TRBD1 is a possible D gene (5 bases). The germline V gene encodes CDR1 SGHDN and CDR2 FVKESK. V was cut by 8 bases and J by 7 bases, with 18 bases left in between. CDR3 length equals 14 residues. The CDR3 coding sequence is TGTGCCAGCGCCCCAGTTCTCTCAGGGAATGAGCAGTTCTTC. Protein sequence: CASAPVLSGNEQFF.

The rearrangement joins TRBV7-9 to TRBJ2-1; 7 positions match TRBD1. The junction had 4 bases not matched to a gene; V was cut back by 10 bases and J by 1 base. Germline V lookup: CDR1 SEHNR, CDR2 FQNEAQ (reference sequence). The CDR3 has 13 amino acids. The CDR3 reads CATEQGSYNEQFF. CDR3 nucleotide sequence: TGTGCCACCGAACAGGGGTCCTACAATGAGCAGTTCTTC. Full variable domain (outside the CDR3, taken from reference TRBV7-9 and TRBJ2-1): DTGVSQNPRHKITKRGQNVTFRCDPISEHNRLYWYRQTLGQGPEFLTYFQNEAQLEKSRLLSDRFSAERPKGSFSTLEIQRTEQGDSAMYLCATEQGSYNEQFFGPGTRLTVL.

In this sample, this clonotype turned up a few times. V usage is TRBV29-1 and J usage is TRBJ2-3, with 8 bases identical to TRBD1. The germline V gene has CDR1 SQVTM and CDR2 ANQGSEA. The CDR3 has 12 residues. J was trimmed by 9 bases and V by 3 bases; bases with no gene match: 5. The CDR3: CSVEVQGATQYF. Here the CDR3 DNA reads TGCAGCGTTGAGGTTCAGGGGGCAACGCAGTATTTT.

This CDR3 reads CASSHFQGAGTGELFF. CDR3 bases: TGCGCCAGCAGCCATTTTCAGGGCGCGGGGACCGGGGAGCTGTTTTTT. The chain couples TRBV4-3 to TRBJ2-2; a possible D gene is TRBD2 (6 bases). CDR3 size: 16 residues. CDR1 and CDR2 from the germline V gene are LGHNA and YSLEER. V lost 3 bases and J lost 5, with 16 bases in between.

CDR3 in amino acids: CASSPPSGAGQETQYF. CDR3 DNA sequence: TGTGCCAGCAGCCCACCCTCCGGGGCCGGGCAAGAGACCCAGTACTTC. V is TRBV7-6 and J is TRBJ2-5, with D tentatively TRBD1 or TRBD2 (5 bases each). CDR1 and CDR2 from the germline V gene are SGHVS and FNYEAQ. The CDR3 consists of 16 residues. The ends were cut back, 5 bases at V and 2 bases at J, with 18 bases in the middle.

For the CDR3, the DNA is TGTGCCAGCAGCTACCGGACAGGGTTTGCCGGGGAGCTGTTTTTT. Its protein is CASSYRTGFAGELFF. The V and J genes are TRBV7-2 and TRBJ2-2; TRBD1 matches 8 bases. Germline CDR1 reads SGHTA; CDR2 reads FQGNSA. The CDR3 contains 15 residues. V shed 4 bases and J 6 bases; nucleotides not matched to a gene: 7.